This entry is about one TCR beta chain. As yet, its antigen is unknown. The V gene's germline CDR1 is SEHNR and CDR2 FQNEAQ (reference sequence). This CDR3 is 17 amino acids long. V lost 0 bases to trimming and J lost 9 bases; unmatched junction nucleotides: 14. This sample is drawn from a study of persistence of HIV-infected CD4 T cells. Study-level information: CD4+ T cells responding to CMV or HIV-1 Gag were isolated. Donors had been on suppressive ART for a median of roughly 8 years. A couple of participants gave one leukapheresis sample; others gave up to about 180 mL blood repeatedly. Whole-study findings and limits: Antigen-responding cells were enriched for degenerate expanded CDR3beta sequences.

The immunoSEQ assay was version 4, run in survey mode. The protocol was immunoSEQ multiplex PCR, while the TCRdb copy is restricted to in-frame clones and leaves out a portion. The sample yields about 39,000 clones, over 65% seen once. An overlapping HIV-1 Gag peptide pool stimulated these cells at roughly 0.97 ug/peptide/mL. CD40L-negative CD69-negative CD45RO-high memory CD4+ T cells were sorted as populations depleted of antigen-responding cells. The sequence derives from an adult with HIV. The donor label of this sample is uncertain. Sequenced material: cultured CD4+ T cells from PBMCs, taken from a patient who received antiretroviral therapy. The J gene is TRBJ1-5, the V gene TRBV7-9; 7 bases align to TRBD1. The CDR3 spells CASSLATPGQASRPQHF. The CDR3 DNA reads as TGTGCCAGCAGCTTAGCAACGCCCGGACAGGCCTCTCGGCCCCAGCATTTT.